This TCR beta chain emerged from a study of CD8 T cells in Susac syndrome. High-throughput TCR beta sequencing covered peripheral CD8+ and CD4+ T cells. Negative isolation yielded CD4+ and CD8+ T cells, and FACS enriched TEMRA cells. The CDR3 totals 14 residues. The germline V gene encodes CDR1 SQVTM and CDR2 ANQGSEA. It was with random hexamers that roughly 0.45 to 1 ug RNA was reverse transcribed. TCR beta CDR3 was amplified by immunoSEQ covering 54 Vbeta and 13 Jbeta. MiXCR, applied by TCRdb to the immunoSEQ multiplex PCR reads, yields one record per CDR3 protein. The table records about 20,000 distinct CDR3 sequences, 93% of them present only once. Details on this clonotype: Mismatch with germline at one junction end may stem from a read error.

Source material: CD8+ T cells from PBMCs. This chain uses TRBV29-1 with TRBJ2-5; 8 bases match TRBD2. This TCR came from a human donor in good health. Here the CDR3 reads CSVGERGPRETQYF. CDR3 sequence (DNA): TGCAGCGTTGGAGAGCGGGGGCCCCGGGAGACTCAGTACTTC.